The source of this TCR delta chain is a study of gamma-delta chains in newborns, infants, children. Study-level information: Microbial exposure reportedly drives polyclonal innate γδ T cell expansion after birth.

The CDR3 spans 18 residues. In germline, CDR1 is GEAIGNYY, CDR2 EKD. This clone was observed a few times. A much larger clone lies one base from this, so it may be a read error. The identical CDR3 is also encoded by other nucleotide sequences in the sample. TCRdb re-called the reads with CATT. The sample has about 8,500 delta-chain clones; about 3.2% are singletons. Sequencing was performed on blood. This TCR derives from a child who was a newborn, infant or young child, either healthy, febrile or measles-vaccinated (not recorded which). The rearrangement links TRDV2 to TRDJ3, with 10 bases lining up with TRDD3. CDR3 region: CACDTGGYLSWDTRQMFF. CDR3 DNA: TGTGCCTGTGACACTGGGGGATACCTCTCCTGGGACACCCGGCAGATGTTTTTC.